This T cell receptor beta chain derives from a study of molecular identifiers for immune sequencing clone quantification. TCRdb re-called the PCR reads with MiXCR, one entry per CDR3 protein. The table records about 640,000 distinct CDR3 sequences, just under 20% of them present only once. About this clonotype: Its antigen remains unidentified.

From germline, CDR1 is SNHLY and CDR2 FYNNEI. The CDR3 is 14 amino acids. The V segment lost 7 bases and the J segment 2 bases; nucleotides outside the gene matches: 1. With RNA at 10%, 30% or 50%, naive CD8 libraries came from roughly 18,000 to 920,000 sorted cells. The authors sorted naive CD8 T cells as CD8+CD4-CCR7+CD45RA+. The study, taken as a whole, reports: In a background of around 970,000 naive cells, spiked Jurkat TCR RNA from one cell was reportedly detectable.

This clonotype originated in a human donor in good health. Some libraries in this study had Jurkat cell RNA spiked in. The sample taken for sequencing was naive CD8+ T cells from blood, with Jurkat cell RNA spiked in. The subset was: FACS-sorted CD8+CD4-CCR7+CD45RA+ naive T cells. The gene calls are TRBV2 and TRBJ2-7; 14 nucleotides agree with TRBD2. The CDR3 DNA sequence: TGTGCCAGCATGGGACTAGCGGGAGCCTACGAGCAGTACTTC. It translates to CASMGLAGAYEQYF.